The 27 T cell receptor beta chains presented below share a single source sample, sequenced in a study of blood T cell repertoires in COVID-19. Repertoires were generated with immunoSEQ multiplex PCR, while TCRdb's copy carries only in-frame clones and drops some. The sample consists of approximately 240,000 clones, more than 80% of them appearing once. Sequences were obtained from peripheral blood. Every receptor here comes from a human donor in a cohort sampled during active COVID-19.

This clone was recorded once. One junction end disagrees with the germline gene, perhaps due to a read error. The chain links TRBV2 to TRBJ2-1; D gene uncertain. The CDR3 is 10 amino acids. Looked up from germline, CDR1 is SNHLY and CDR2 is FYNNEI. The CDR3 here is CASSYSEQFF. CDR3 bases: TGTGCCAGCTCGTACAGTGAGCAGTTCTTC.

The rearrangement uses TRBV9 and TRBJ1-2; D perhaps matches TRBD1 (5 bases). The CDR3 runs to 16 residues. Per the germline V gene, CDR1 is SGDLS and CDR2 is YYNGEE. V was clipped by 3 bases and J by 5 bases, with 20 bases between them. CDR3 sequence (DNA): TGTGCCAGCAGCGAGGACCTTTCGTGGGGCGCTTATGGCTACACCTTC. Protein: CASSEDLSWGAYGYTF.

This sequence joins TRBV27 and TRBJ1-2, with 9 bases aligning to TRBD1. The CDR3 runs 16 residues. V lost 6 bases to trimming and J lost 0 bases; unmatched junction nucleotides: 8. In germline, CDR1 is MNHEY, CDR2 SMNVEV (reference sequence). CDR3 nucleotides: TGTGCCAGCAGCACACAGGGGGCGACTCCTAACTATGGCTACACCTTC. Translating it yields CASSTQGATPNYGYTF.

The rearrangement joins TRBV27 to TRBJ1-5; the D gene is possibly TRBD1 (6 bases). Germline V gene data show CDR1 as MNHEY and CDR2 as SMNVEV (reference sequence). This CDR3 has 15 amino acids. Trimming left V 1 base short and J 2 bases short, with 9 bases between. CDR3 protein: CASSLFAGGNQPQHF. The CDR3 nucleotides read TGTGCCAGCAGTTTATTCGCAGGGGGCAATCAGCCCCAGCATTTT.

Notes on this clone: One base away lies a much larger clone, so this may be a sequencing read error. Other DNA sequences of this sample code for an identical CDR3. This rearrangement joins TRBV6-6 to TRBJ2-7; the D gene is possibly TRBD2 (7 bases). Germline CDR1 and CDR2: MNHNY and SVGAGI (reference sequence). The length of the CDR3 is 15 residues. The CDR3 DNA sequence: TGTGCCAGCAGTTACTCAGGGGGAGGGCGAGGCGAGCAGTACTTT. It translates to CASSYSGGGRGEQYF.

This clone was counted many times. The J gene is TRBJ1-2, the V gene TRBV19, with 7 bases that match TRBD1. The CDR3 has 14 residues. With 2 bases clipped from V and 8 bases from J, the junction kept 8 bases outside the gene matches. Germline CDR1 and CDR2: LNHDA and SQIVND (reference sequence). The CDR3 is CASSIQGGDPGYTF. The DNA of the CDR3 is TGTGCCAGTAGTATACAAGGGGGCGACCCGGGCTACACCTTC.

The gene calls are TRBV9 and TRBJ1-4; 7 positions agree with TRBD1. Germline assignment: CDR1 SGDLS and CDR2 YYNGEE. The CDR3 sequence is 15 residues long. V dropped 3 bases and J dropped 1; count of bases not matched to a gene: 3. DNA for the CDR3: TGTGCCAGCAGCGCTGGGGACAGAACTAATGAAAAACTGTTTTTT. Translation gives CASSAGDRTNEKLFF.

The chain uses TRBV20-1 and TRBJ2-7, with a possible D match to TRBD1 (6 bases). V lost 5 bases and J lost 6, with 11 bases in between. Per germline, CDR1 DFQATT and CDR2 SNEGSKA (reference sequence). This CDR3 region has 11 residues. As DNA, the CDR3 is TGCAGTGCTTACAGGGTAGGCGAGCAGTACTTC. It encodes CSAYRVGEQYF.

The rearrangement uses TRBV7-3 and TRBJ1-1; D gene uncertain. Trimming removed 5 bases from V and 0 bases from J, with 13 bases in between. Germline-derived CDR1 and CDR2 are SGHTA and FQGTGA. The CDR3 is 15 amino acids. The CDR3, as DNA: TGTGCCAGCAGCCCATTAGGAGCAATGAACACTGAAGCTTTCTTT. Amino acid sequence: CASSPLGAMNTEAFF. Full variable domain (missing parts from reference TRBV7-3 and TRBJ1-1): GAGVSQTPSNKVTEKGKYVELRCDPISGHTALYWYRQSLGQGPEFLIYFQGTGAADDSGLPNDRFFAVRPEGSVSTLKIQRTERGDSAVYLCASSPLGAMNTEAFFGQGTRLTVV.

The rearrangement links TRBV5-1 to TRBJ2-3, with TRBD2 matching 10 bases. The V gene's germline CDR1 is SGHRS and CDR2 YFSETQ. Trimming removed 3 bases from V and 1 base from J; junction bases left unmatched: 11. This CDR3 comprises 18 residues. CDR3 DNA sequence: TGCGCCAGCAGCTCGTTAGCGGGGGGCGAGGTTCGCACAGATACGCAGTATTTT. Translating it yields CASSSLAGGEVRTDTQYF. Combining the CDR3 with reference TRBV5-1 and TRBJ2-3 gives the whole variable domain KAGVTQTPRYLIKTRGQQVTLSCSPISGHRSVSWYQQTPGQGLQFLFEYFSETQRNKGNFPGRFSGRQFSNSRSEMNVSTLELGDSALYLCASSSLAGGEVRTDTQYFGPGTRLTVL.

This clone came up once. This chain connects TRBV19 to TRBJ1-1; D might be TRBD1 (6 bases). Trimming removed 6 bases at V and 0 bases at J, with 14 bases between. CDR1 and CDR2 (germline): LNHDA, SQIVND (reference sequence). The CDR3 covers 15 residues. In DNA, the CDR3 is TGTGCCAGTAGACCGACAGGAAACATGAACACTGAAGCTTTCTTT. The encoded protein is CASRPTGNMNTEAFF.

This chain links TRBV10-2 with TRBJ2-1; TRBD2 aligns across 8 bases. The V gene end was trimmed by 6 bases and the J gene end by 4 bases; junction bases not matched to a gene: 2. The germline CDR1 and CDR2 sequences are WSHSY and SAAADI. The CDR3 contains 13 residues. As DNA, the CDR3 is TGCGCCAGCAGCTTAGCGGGATACAATGAGCAGTTCTTC. This gives the protein CASSLAGYNEQFF.

The sample holds a few counts of this clone. The chain combines TRBV18 with TRBJ2-1; D perhaps matches TRBD1 (6 bases). The CDR3 sequence is 13 residues long. The V and J ends lost 6 bases and 6 bases respectively, with 12 bases between them. Germline CDR1 is KGHSH and CDR2 is LQKENI. CDR3 sequence reads: CASSLLQGNEQFF. In nucleotides, the CDR3 is TGTGCCAGCTCCCTATTACAGGGCAATGAGCAGTTCTTC.

V and J are TRBV6-5 and TRBJ1-1; unclear D gene. Trimming pared 0 bases from V and 2 bases from J, leaving 13 bases between. The CDR3 sequence is 16 residues long. The germline CDR1 and CDR2 sequences are MNHEY and SVGAGI. The CDR3 bases are TGTGCCAGCAGTTACTCGATTGGAGGCGTTAACACTGAAGCTTTCTTT. Amino acids: CASSYSIGGVNTEAFF.

A few counts support this clone. This chain links TRBV6-1 with TRBJ2-1; TRBD2 matches 9 bases. Per the germline V gene, CDR1 is MNHNS and CDR2 is SASEGT. The CDR3 totals 17 residues. V dropped 2 bases and J dropped 3; count of bases not matched to a gene: 8. CDR3 sequence (DNA): TGTGCCAGCAGTGAAAGTATGGCAGCGGGGGGCTACAATGAGCAGTTCTTC. Translation: CASSESMAAGGYNEQFF.

The J gene is TRBJ1-1, the V gene TRBV19; weak D call: TRBD1 (6 bases). The CDR3 runs 12 residues. V was shortened by 5 bases and J by 6 bases, with 10 bases between the two germline ends. Germline V gives CDR1 LNHDA, CDR2 SQIVND (reference sequence). CDR3 sequence (DNA): TGTGCCAGTAGTCACAGGGCCCCTGAAGCTTTCTTT. It codes for CASSHRAPEAFF.

This chain connects TRBV6-5 to TRBJ1-1; tentative D call: TRBD1 (5 bases). Trimming removed 7 bases at V and 1 base at J, with 13 bases between. CDR3 size: 14 residues. The germline CDR1 and CDR2 sequences are MNHEY and SVGAGI. The CDR3 nucleotides are TGTGCCAGCATTCCCCGACAGCCGAACACTGAAGCTTTCTTT. It is translated as CASIPRQPNTEAFF.

J is TRBJ1-2 and V is TRBV19; 7 bases align to TRBD1. After removal of 3 bases from V and 0 bases from J, the junction contained 7 bases not matched to a gene. Germline CDR1 LNHDA, CDR2 SQIVND (reference sequence). The CDR3 has 16 amino acids. The CDR3 is CASSMGRGNSNYGYTF. As DNA, the CDR3 is TGTGCCAGTAGTATGGGCAGGGGGAACTCTAACTATGGCTACACCTTC.

This clone has only a few counts. The genes are TRBV28 and TRBJ2-3; a weak D match, TRBD1 (6 bases). CDR3 size: 16 residues. Germline V lookup: CDR1 MDHEN, CDR2 SYDVKM. Trimming took 3 bases from V and 4 from J, leaving 17 bases between them. The CDR3 DNA sequence: TGTGCCAGCAGTTTCCGACAGGACTCTCCCCCAGATACGCAGTATTTT. As protein: CASSFRQDSPPDTQYF.

The V call is TRBV5-4, the J call TRBJ2-5; 10 bases are a match to TRBD1. The germline gives CDR1 SGHNT, CDR2 YYREEE (reference sequence). Trimming removed 4 bases from V and 4 bases from J; junction bases left unmatched: 10. This CDR3 is built from 16 residues. The CDR3 coding sequence is TGTGCCAGCAGCAATTTCGGGACAGGGGTGGGAGAGACCCAGTACTTC. Translated, it gives CASSNFGTGVGETQYF.

The V and J genes are TRBV11-3 and TRBJ2-1, with 16 bases identical to TRBD2. V lost 1 base, J lost 7 bases, and 7 bases stayed unmatched. The germline V gene has CDR1 SGHNT and CDR2 YENEEA. CDR3 length: 18 amino acids. CDR3 in amino acids: CASSLVGLAGGGQNEQFF. For the CDR3, the DNA is TGTGCCAGCAGCTTAGTGGGACTAGCGGGAGGGGGACAGAATGAGCAGTTCTTC.

The chain links TRBV27 to TRBJ2-7, with 9 nucleotides matching TRBD1. The junction had 5 bases not matched to a gene; V was cut back by 6 bases and J by 2 bases. Germline V gene sequence: CDR1 MNHEY, CDR2 SMNVEV (reference sequence). CDR3 length: 14 residues. Here the CDR3 reads CASSRTGETYEQYF. CDR3 nucleotides: TGTGCCAGCAGCCGGACAGGGGAAACCTACGAGCAGTACTTC.

DNA of the CDR3: TGTGCCAGCAGCCAGAACAGGGCAGATACGCAGTATTTT. It yields the protein CASSQNRADTQYF. The rearrangement uses TRBV3-1 (or the pseudogene TRBV3-2) and TRBJ2-3; the D gene is possibly TRBD1 (6 bases). Germline V gives CDR1 LGHDT, CDR2 YNNKEL (reference sequence). The CDR3 covers 13 residues. Trimming stripped 3 bases from V and 4 bases from J, with 8 bases between.

The chain employs TRBV5-1 and TRBJ1-2, with D possibly matching TRBD1 (5 bases). The germline CDR1 and CDR2 sequences are SGHRS and YFSETQ. CDR3 length equals 15 residues. Deletions cut 3 bases from V and 0 bases from J, with 12 bases between. The CDR3 spells CASSSDQGANYGYTF. The CDR3 DNA sequence: TGCGCCAGCAGCTCGGACCAGGGCGCTAACTATGGCTACACCTTC. Filled out from reference TRBV5-1 and TRBJ1-2, the complete variable domain reads KAGVTQTPRYLIKTRGQQVTLSCSPISGHRSVSWYQQTPGQGLQFLFEYFSETQRNKGNFPGRFSGRQFSNSRSEMNVSTLELGDSALYLCASSSDQGANYGYTFGSGTRLTVV.

V usage is TRBV28 and J usage is TRBJ2-1; maybe TRBD2 (6 bases). In germline, CDR1 is MDHEN, CDR2 SYDVKM. V shed 5 bases and J shed 4 bases, with 18 bases lying between them. CDR3 length: 16 residues. CDR3 DNA: TGTGCCAGCAGTACCGTTCGGGAGTTCAGGTACAATGAGCAGTTCTTC. This codes for CASSTVREFRYNEQFF.

V is TRBV7-2 and J is TRBJ2-7, with D tentatively TRBD1 (5 bases). With 5 bases removed from V and 5 bases from J, the gap between germline ends came to 16 bases. This CDR3 has 14 residues. CDR1 SGHTA and CDR2 FQGNSA come from the germline V gene. CDR3 amino acids: CASSPNPQGHEQYF. In DNA, the CDR3 is TGTGCCAGCAGCCCGAACCCGCAGGGCCACGAGCAGTACTTC.

This rearrangement joins TRBV15 to TRBJ2-6, with D tentatively TRBD2 (7 bases). CDR1 is LNHNV and CDR2 is YYDKDF in the germline V gene (reference sequence). V was shortened by 2 bases and J by 0 bases, with 17 bases between the two germline ends. CDR3 length: 19 residues. The CDR3 sequence: CATSRNSGGALSGANVLTF. In DNA, the CDR3 is TGTGCCACCAGCAGAAACTCGGGGGGCGCCCTCTCTGGGGCCAACGTCCTGACTTTC.